This T cell receptor (beta chain) was observed in a study of shared clonotypes between healthy human individuals. The method was immunoSEQ multiplex PCR; TCRdb's version includes in-frame clones alone and lacks a portion of them. The data show 2 million to 2.5 million clones, 95% seen once. The CDR3 totals 15 residues. Germline V CDR1 and CDR2: KGHSH, LQKENI. V lost 3 bases and J lost 0, with 12 bases in between. The sequence came from a young man in good health. The sample comprised naive CD4+ T cells sorted from blood. Documented subset: CD45RA+ positively selected. The chain is built from TRBV18 and TRBJ2-7, with D possibly TRBD1 on 6 matching bases. CDR3 sequence: CASSPMKDSSYEQYF. The CDR3 DNA is TGTGCCAGCTCACCCATGAAGGACAGCTCCTACGAGCAGTACTTC.